This is a list of T cell receptor beta chains from one sample in a study of response to subunit inactivated influenza vaccine. TCRdb redid the calling of the RT-PCR reads with MiXCR, one entry per CDR3 protein. This table holds over 400,000 distinct CDR3 sequences, approximately 9.9% found once. Sample: PBMCs from blood, taken more than 35 days after vaccination. Source of these receptors: a man aged 50-60 years who received an inactivated influenza vaccine. CDR3s include the opening cysteine and the closing phenylalanine or tryptophan. The D gene is left open where the match is weak. Expanded clones are given a class, and other clones once, few, many or no size at all.

clone size	D gene	V gene	J gene	CDR3 protein	CDR3 DNA
few	NA	TRBV29-1	TRBJ2-3	CSVPTYLAVNTDTQYF	TGCAGCGTCCCGACCTACCTAGCAGTTAACACAGATACGCAGTATTTT
many	TRBD1	TRBV5-1	TRBJ1-2	CASSQKGQDENSYTF	TGCGCCAGCAGCCAGAAGGGACAGGACGAGAATAGCTACACCTTC
many	TRBD2	TRBV7-2	TRBJ2-2	CASSTKLAGTGELFF	TGTGCCAGCAGCACAAAACTAGCGGGCACCGGGGAGCTGTTTTTT
few	NA	TRBV4-3	TRBJ1-3	CASSQDIGSGNTIYF	TGCGCCAGCAGCCAAGATATCGGATCTGGAAACACCATATATTTT
many	TRBD2	TRBV7-3	TRBJ2-1	CASSLLPGAGNEQFF	TGTGCCAGCAGCTTATTACCGGGAGCGGGAAATGAGCAGTTCTTC
few	NA	TRBV4-3	TRBJ2-7	CASSQEHGTYEQYF	TGCGCCAGCAGCCAAGAGCACGGGACCTACGAGCAGTACTTC
few	NA	TRBV20-1	TRBJ2-7	CSARGGLGQPELFYEQYF	TGCAGTGCTAGAGGCGGGCTAGGGCAGCCCGAACTGTTCTACGAGCAGTACTTC
many	NA	TRBV12-3/TRBV12-4	TRBJ2-3	CASSLGIREMGTDTQYF	TGTGCCAGCAGTTTAGGCATACGGGAAATGGGGACAGATACGCAGTATTTT
NA	TRBD2	TRBV5-1	TRBJ2-3	CASSLDLAGHMGTQYF	TGCGCCAGCAGCTTGGACCTAGCGGGACACATGGGTACGCAGTATTTT
NA	NA	TRBV6-2/TRBV6-3	TRBJ2-1	CASSLFRPSSYNEQFF	TGTGCCAGCAGTTTATTTCGCCCGAGTTCCTACAATGAGCAGTTCTTC
NA	NA	TRBV11-1	TRBJ2-1	CASSRSGNSYNEQFF	TGTGCCAGCAGCCGTAGCGGTAACTCCTACAATGAGCAGTTCTTC
few	NA	TRBV5-4	TRBJ2-6	CATYPPPFKPGANVLTF	TGTGCCACCTACCCCCCCCCCTTCAAACCTGGGGCCAACGTCCTGACTTTC
many	NA	TRBV6-1	TRBJ1-3	CASIGGPETPSGNTIYF	TGTGCCAGCATTGGAGGACCAGAGACCCCCTCTGGAAACACCATATATTTT
NA	NA	TRBV28	TRBJ1-5	CASSLITGSTNQPQHF	TGTGCCAGCAGTTTAATTACAGGGTCGACCAATCAGCCCCAGCATTTT
many	NA	TRBV12-3/TRBV12-4	TRBJ2-5	CASSLTPGTQYF	TGTGCCAGCAGTCTTACTCCCGGGACCCAGTACTTC
NA	TRBD2	TRBV5-1	TRBJ2-3	CASSLKLASGTQYF	TGCGCCAGCAGCTTGAAACTAGCGTCGGGTACGCAGTATTTT
few	NA	TRBV12-3/TRBV12-4	TRBJ1-6	CASSLEGRSSYNSPLHF	TGTGCCAGCAGTTTAGAGGGCAGGAGCTCCTATAATTCACCCCTCCACTTT
many	TRBD2	TRBV20-1	TRBJ2-1	CSARDGTKTYNEQFF	TGCAGTGCTAGAGATGGGACTAAGACCTACAATGAGCAGTTCTTC
few	TRBD1	TRBV28	TRBJ2-1	CASRSPGQGAGNEQFF	TGTGCCAGCAGATCACCGGGACAGGGGGCGGGTAATGAGCAGTTCTTC
few	NA	TRBV7-2	TRBJ2-7	CASSLVLQAGRMREQYF	TGTGCCAGCAGCTTAGTGTTACAGGCGGGCAGGATGCGCGAGCAGTACTTC
few	NA	TRBV4-1	TRBJ1-1	CASSQVPRERTEAFF	TGCGCCAGCAGCCAAGTCCCAAGGGAAAGGACTGAAGCTTTCTTT
NA	NA	TRBV7-2	TRBJ2-7	CASSLRLEYTGEQYF	TGTGCCAGCAGCTTGAGGCTAGAATACACGGGGGAGCAGTACTTC
NA	NA	TRBV7-2	TRBJ2-3	CASSPSGGLHTDTQYF	TGTGCCAGCAGCCCGTCGGGTGGACTTCACACAGATACGCAGTATTTT
NA	TRBD2	TRBV3-1	TRBJ2-7	CASSNGPSGRSSYEQYF	TGTGCCAGCAGCAACGGGCCTAGCGGGAGGAGCTCCTACGAGCAGTACTTC
few	NA	TRBV4-2	TRBJ1-2	CASSQDQAGIYGYTF	TGTGCCAGCAGCCAAGATCAGGCGGGGATCTATGGCTACACCTTC
NA	NA	TRBV10-3	TRBJ1-1	CAISESLGRYTTEAFF	TGTGCCATCAGTGAGTCTCTGGGGAGATACACCACTGAAGCTTTCTTT
many	NA	TRBV29-1	TRBJ2-1	CSAAYLAPNEQFF	TGCAGCGCCGCATATCTAGCGCCCAATGAGCAGTTCTTC
many	NA	TRBV29-1	TRBJ2-5	CSVRMGGGPQETQYF	TGCAGCGTCAGGATGGGAGGGGGACCGCAAGAGACCCAGTACTTC
NA	TRBD2	TRBV18	TRBJ2-5	CASSGASGNQETQYF	TGTGCCAGCTCTGGGGCTAGCGGGAACCAAGAGACCCAGTACTTC
NA	NA	TRBV5-6	TRBJ2-3	CASRSYRPGTDTQYF	TGTGCCAGCAGGTCATACAGGCCTGGCACAGATACGCAGTATTTT
many	NA	TRBV12-3/TRBV12-4	TRBJ2-7	CASSPSGLTYEQYF	TGTGCCAGCAGTCCGTCGGGACTTACCTACGAGCAGTACTTC
few	NA	TRBV7-9	TRBJ1-1	CASSSFPDGNTEAFF	TGTGCCAGCAGCTCATTCCCTGACGGGAACACTGAAGCTTTCTTT
NA	TRBD1	TRBV3-1	TRBJ2-1	CASSHRTGYNEQFF	TGTGCCAGCAGCCACCGGACAGGCTACAATGAGCAGTTCTTC
few	NA	TRBV4-3	TRBJ2-1	CASSHLGGDNEQFF	TGCGCCAGCAGCCATCTAGGGGGGGACAATGAGCAGTTCTTC
many	TRBD2	TRBV20-1	TRBJ2-7	CSAQGLSSYEQYF	TGCAGTGCCCAGGGACTAAGTTCCTACGAGCAGTACTTC
NA	TRBD2	TRBV12-3/TRBV12-4	TRBJ2-1	CASSPGGDYNNEQFF	TGTGCCAGCAGCCCTGGGGGGGACTACAACAATGAGCAGTTCTTC
few	NA	TRBV5-1	TRBJ2-7	CASSLMFAGDGKYEQYF	TGCGCCAGCAGCTTGATGTTCGCCGGGGACGGCAAATACGAGCAGTACTTC
NA	TRBD1	TRBV28	TRBJ2-2	CASSDRGRGGELFF	TGTGCCAGCAGTGACAGGGGGCGAGGCGGGGAGCTGTTTTTT
many	TRBD2	TRBV20-1	TRBJ2-7	CSARTSGGYEQYF	TGCAGTGCCAGGACTAGCGGGGGCTACGAGCAGTACTTC
NA	NA	TRBV18	TRBJ1-1	CASSPAGTEAFF	TGTGCCAGCTCACCGGCAGGTACTGAAGCTTTCTTT
NA	NA	TRBV28	TRBJ2-3	CASSSLLDTQYF	TGTGCCAGCAGTTCTTTGTTAGATACGCAGTATTTT
NA	NA	TRBV4-3	TRBJ2-1	CASSQVWGLYNEQFF	TGCGCCAGCAGCCAAGTGTGGGGGCTTTACAATGAGCAGTTCTTC
NA	TRBD2	TRBV27	TRBJ2-7	CASSVLAGADEQYF	TGTGCCAGCAGTGTTCTAGCGGGAGCGGACGAGCAGTACTTC
NA	NA	TRBV12-3/TRBV12-4	TRBJ2-3	CASSFRQGTDTQYF	TGTGCCAGCAGTTTTCGACAGGGCACAGATACGCAGTATTTT
few	NA	TRBV20-1	TRBJ2-3	CSASRPNTDTQYF	TGCAGTGCTTCCCGACCGAACACAGATACGCAGTATTTT
few	TRBD1	TRBV12-3/TRBV12-4	TRBJ1-1	CASSPPTGGKTEAFF	TGTGCCAGCAGTCCCCCGACAGGGGGTAAAACTGAAGCTTTCTTT
few	NA	TRBV5-1	TRBJ1-1	CASGDGGLNTEAFF	TGCGCCAGCGGAGATGGAGGGTTGAACACTGAAGCTTTCTTT
few	NA	TRBV7-9	TRBJ1-1	CAGTGQLNTEAFF	TGTGCCGGAACCGGACAGCTGAACACTGAAGCTTTCTTT
few	TRBD2	TRBV20-1	TRBJ2-1	CSVRASGEKQFF	TGCAGTGTGCGGGCTAGCGGTGAGAAGCAGTTCTTC
few	NA	TRBV28	TRBJ1-5	CASSFLGRPNQPQHF	TGTGCCAGCAGTTTTTTGGGGAGACCCAATCAGCCCCAGCATTTT
NA	TRBD2	TRBV20-1	TRBJ2-3	CSARRLADTDTQYF	TGCAGTGCTAGGAGGCTAGCGGACACAGATACGCAGTATTTT
many	NA	TRBV20-1	TRBJ1-6	CSASRDRNSPLHF	TGCAGTGCTAGCCGGGACCGTAATTCACCCCTCCACTTT